This entry features one TCR beta chain sequence. Its antigen is as yet unknown. It was by 5'RACE template switching with UMIs that TCR beta cDNA was made. TCRdb reanalyzed the 5' RACE reads and collapses them to one entry per CDR3 protein, without DNA. Reported are under 500,000 distinct CDR3 sequences; the ten largest clones contain roughly 7.2%. This sample stems from a study of T cells expressing NK-cell markers. Study-wide context: One of the eight sequenced donors was seronegative, whereas the other seven were HCMV-seropositive. General study points: These same clonotypes (in several donors) also led the CD3+CD56-NKG2C+ fraction.

The germline V gene has CDR1 SGHVS and CDR2 FQNEAQ. The CDR3 is made up of 15 amino acids. The receptor comes from a woman aged 18-69 years in good health. V is TRBV7-8 and J is TRBJ2-1; TCRdb names TRBD2, which stays unverified in the absence of DNA. The sample taken for sequencing was blood T cells: a sorted CD56 or NKG2C T cell subset, CD4+ or CD8+ T cells, or bulk PBMC T cells (not recorded which). The CDR3 sequence: CASSLFASGNNEQFF.